The entry below gives a single TCR beta chain sequence along with its context. The CDR3 runs to 15 residues. V lost 4 bases and J lost 5; bases outside the gene matches: 8. Per the germline V gene, CDR1 is SGDLS and CDR2 is YYNGEE. The sample originates from a study of blood T cell repertoires in COVID-19. Study at large: Whether acute or convalescent, the COVID-19 samples came from the United States, Italy and Spain. The analysed material was cDNA or gDNA that came from T cells, B-cell-depleted T cells, or PBMCs.

Data came from immunoSEQ multiplex PCR; TCRdb stores just in-frame clones and leaves some out. The sample holds approximately 83,000 clones; nearly 90% are singletons and the top ten take roughly 6.6%. The receptor's source is a man aged 65 to 85 with acute or convalescent COVID-19. Sequenced sample: peripheral blood. This sequence joins TRBV9 and TRBJ1-5; TRBD1 agrees at 8 bases. The CDR3 loop is CASSFGQGKDQPQHF. For the CDR3, the DNA is TGTGCCAGCAGCTTCGGACAGGGAAAGGATCAGCCCCAGCATTTT.